Listed below are T cell receptor beta chains from one sample, sequenced in a study of blood T cells in healthy people across ages. TCRdb analysed the 5' RACE reads with MiXCR anew, one entry per CDR3 protein. Of around 750,000 distinct CDR3 sequences detected, less than 70% appear once; the ten largest clones hold roughly two fifths. Sequencing used blood. These TCRs come from a man aged 80 or over in good health. Both conserved end residues are part of each CDR3. The order of the fields is D gene, J gene, V gene, clone size, CDR3 DNA, CDR3 protein. A D gene is named only where the DNA matches it firmly. A clone size is listed for some rows: how often the clone was seen (once, few, many), or a class if it is expanded.

D gene: .; J gene: TRBJ2-7; V gene: TRBV5-1; clone size: .; CDR3 DNA: TGCGCCAGCAGCCCAGGACAGCCCTTCTACGAGCAGTACTTC; CDR3 protein: CASSPGQPFYEQYF
D gene: .; J gene: TRBJ1-1; V gene: TRBV5-1; clone size: .; CDR3 DNA: TGCGCCAGCAGCTTGGAGAGGGTAAAAACTGAAGCTTTCTTT; CDR3 protein: CASSLERVKTEAFF
D gene: .; J gene: TRBJ1-2; V gene: TRBV6-2/TRBV6-3; clone size: .; CDR3 DNA: TGTGCCAGCAACGACAGGTTTAATGGCTACACCTTC; CDR3 protein: CASNDRFNGYTF
D gene: .; J gene: TRBJ2-1; V gene: TRBV6-1; clone size: .; CDR3 DNA: TGTGCCAGCTACCCCGGACTCGGGAGCGGTATCTATGAGCAGTTCTTC; CDR3 protein: CASYPGLGSGIYEQFF
D gene: .; J gene: TRBJ1-2; V gene: TRBV20-1; clone size: .; CDR3 DNA: TGCAGTGCTAGGCGTTATGAGGGTCGGGTAGGCTACACCTTC; CDR3 protein: CSARRYEGRVGYTF
D gene: .; J gene: TRBJ1-2; V gene: TRBV5-1; clone size: .; CDR3 DNA: TGCGCCAGCAGCTCGGGACGTAGCAATAACTATGGCTACACCTTC; CDR3 protein: CASSSGRSNNYGYTF
D gene: TRBD2; J gene: TRBJ2-7; V gene: TRBV7-2; clone size: .; CDR3 DNA: TGTGCCAGCAGCTTAGTACCGGGACTAAGTTACGAGCAGTACTTC; CDR3 protein: CASSLVPGLSYEQYF
D gene: .; J gene: TRBJ2-3; V gene: TRBV3-1; clone size: .; CDR3 DNA: TGTGCCAGCAGCCGGACTGAGGAGGTCGGATACGCGTATTTT; CDR3 protein: CASSRTEEVGYAYF
D gene: .; J gene: TRBJ2-3; V gene: TRBV29-1; clone size: .; CDR3 DNA: TGCAGCGTTGACGGGCAGGGGGGCAGAGATACGCAGTATTTT; CDR3 protein: CSVDGQGGRDTQYF
D gene: TRBD1; J gene: TRBJ1-4; V gene: TRBV7-2; clone size: few; CDR3 DNA: TGTGCCAGCAGCCCCGACAGGGGCAGAACTAATGAAAAACTGTTTTTT; CDR3 protein: CASSPDRGRTNEKLFF
D gene: .; J gene: TRBJ2-1; V gene: TRBV29-1; clone size: .; CDR3 DNA: TGCAGCGTTGACCGGCTCAACAATGGGCAGTTCTTC; CDR3 protein: CSVDRLNNGQFF
D gene: TRBD1; J gene: TRBJ2-5; V gene: TRBV18; clone size: once; CDR3 DNA: TGTGCCAGCTCACCACTTACAGGGGGCGGTCGAGAGACCCAGTACTTC; CDR3 protein: CASSPLTGGGRETQYF
D gene: TRBD2; J gene: TRBJ2-4; V gene: TRBV6-1; clone size: .; CDR3 DNA: TGTGCCAGCAGTGACCTACGGAGCGGGAGAAGCAAAAACATTCAGTACTTC; CDR3 protein: CASSDLRSGRSKNIQYF
D gene: .; J gene: TRBJ1-2; V gene: TRBV10-3; clone size: .; CDR3 DNA: TGTGCCATCAGTGAGTCGGCCGGGACTCATGGCTACACCTTC; CDR3 protein: CAISESAGTHGYTF
D gene: .; J gene: TRBJ2-2; V gene: TRBV11-2; clone size: few; CDR3 DNA: TGTGCCAGCACCACCAGACCGAACACCGGGGAGCTGTTTTTT; CDR3 protein: CASTTRPNTGELFF
D gene: .; J gene: TRBJ1-1; V gene: TRBV6-6; clone size: once; CDR3 DNA: TGTGCCAGCAGAAGGGGTCCAGCTGAAGCTTTCTTT; CDR3 protein: CASRRGPAEAFF
D gene: TRBD1; J gene: TRBJ2-5; V gene: TRBV27; clone size: .; CDR3 DNA: TGTGCCAGCAGTTGGAGCGGGACAGGGGAGACCCAGTACTTC; CDR3 protein: CASSWSGTGETQYF
D gene: TRBD2; J gene: TRBJ2-5; V gene: TRBV5-1; clone size: .; CDR3 DNA: TGCGCCAGCAGCTTGATGGCGGGAGGGATCCAAGAGACCCAGTACTTC; CDR3 protein: CASSLMAGGIQETQYF
D gene: .; J gene: TRBJ2-7; V gene: TRBV20-1; clone size: .; CDR3 DNA: TGCAGTGCCGAGGGGGACTACTCCTACAAGCAGTACTTC; CDR3 protein: CSAEGDYSYKQYF
D gene: TRBD2; J gene: TRBJ2-1; V gene: TRBV19; clone size: .; CDR3 DNA: TGTGCCAGTAGCCCTATGGGGGCTCCTAGCGGGAGGGAGGATGAGCAGTTCTTC; CDR3 protein: CASSPMGAPSGREDEQFF
D gene: TRBD1; J gene: TRBJ1-1; V gene: TRBV6-2/TRBV6-3; clone size: few; CDR3 DNA: TGTGCCAGCAGTTCTCGACAGGGGGCCACTGAAGCTTTCTTT; CDR3 protein: CASSSRQGATEAFF
D gene: TRBD1; J gene: TRBJ1-1; V gene: TRBV27; clone size: few; CDR3 DNA: TGTGCCAGCAGTCAAAGACAGGGGGGTAGCACTGAAGCTTTCTTT; CDR3 protein: CASSQRQGGSTEAFF
D gene: TRBD2; J gene: TRBJ2-7; V gene: TRBV3-1; clone size: .; CDR3 DNA: TGTGCCAGCCTGCTAGCGGGATCGGACGAGCAGTACTTC; CDR3 protein: CASLLAGSDEQYF
D gene: .; J gene: TRBJ1-5; V gene: TRBV24-1; clone size: .; CDR3 DNA: TGTGCCACCAGTGTACAAAGCTTCCAGCCCCAGCATTTT; CDR3 protein: CATSVQSFQPQHF
D gene: .; J gene: TRBJ2-5; V gene: TRBV7-9; clone size: .; CDR3 DNA: TGTGCCAGCAGCTTTAGGGAAAGAACCCAGTACTTC; CDR3 protein: CASSFRERTQYF
D gene: .; J gene: TRBJ1-5; V gene: TRBV5-1; clone size: .; CDR3 DNA: TGCGCCAGCAGCCCAGGCGGGGGGGGTCAGCCCCGGTATTTT; CDR3 protein: CASSPGGGGQPRYF
D gene: TRBD2; J gene: TRBJ2-7; V gene: TRBV4-1; clone size: .; CDR3 DNA: TGCGCCAGCAGCCAACCGGGACTAGCGGGACCTTACTCCTACGAGCAGTACTTC; CDR3 protein: CASSQPGLAGPYSYEQYF
D gene: TRBD1; J gene: TRBJ1-2; V gene: TRBV20-1; clone size: few; CDR3 DNA: TGCAGTGCCACGACAGGGGGCGGATTCGGCTACACCTTC; CDR3 protein: CSATTGGGFGYTF
D gene: .; J gene: TRBJ2-7; V gene: TRBV28; clone size: .; CDR3 DNA: TGTGCCAGCAGTCAACCCCGAAACGAGCAGTACTTC; CDR3 protein: CASSQPRNEQYF
D gene: TRBD2; J gene: TRBJ2-1; V gene: TRBV7-6; clone size: .; CDR3 DNA: TGTGCCAGCAGCCCCCGGATAGCGGGCCTTACCTACAATGAGCAGTTCTTC; CDR3 protein: CASSPRIAGLTYNEQFF